This TCR beta chain was identified in a study of T cell repertoires in cytomegalovirus infection. For the study at large: In the study, CMV epitopes included recently identified HLA-C-restricted and well-studied HLA-B-restricted ones. TCR beta signatures that were public indicated CMV infection and matching HLA type. Findings and limits, study-wide: Dominant in the ex vivo response were TCR beta clonotypes restricted by HLA-C and specific for CMV. Summed frequency of shared TCR beta families picked out CMV carriers who also had the relevant HLA.

The CDR3 extends over 15 amino acids. Germline values: CDR1 ENHRY, CDR2 SYGVKD. Between the trimmed V and J ends, which lost 3 bases and 3 bases, there was a span of 14 bases. One entry per CDR3 protein results from TCRdb running MiXCR on the reads. This repertoire shows fewer than 150,000 distinct CDR3 sequences, around 30% found once; its top ten account for around two fifths. This clonotype was observed a handful of times. The antigen remains unidentified. Sequences were derived from CD8+ T cells from cultured PBMCs, sampled from culture after CMV antigen stimulation. This sequence originates from a human donor in good health (CMV status not recorded). Some clones in this sample may be carry-over from other donors' samples. This chain links TRBV10-3 with TRBJ1-1; a weak D match, TRBD1 (6 bases). Written as DNA, the CDR3 is TGTGCCATCAGTGAAGAGGGGGGTTCCGACACTGAAGCTTTCTTT. It yields the protein CAISEEGGSDTEAFF.